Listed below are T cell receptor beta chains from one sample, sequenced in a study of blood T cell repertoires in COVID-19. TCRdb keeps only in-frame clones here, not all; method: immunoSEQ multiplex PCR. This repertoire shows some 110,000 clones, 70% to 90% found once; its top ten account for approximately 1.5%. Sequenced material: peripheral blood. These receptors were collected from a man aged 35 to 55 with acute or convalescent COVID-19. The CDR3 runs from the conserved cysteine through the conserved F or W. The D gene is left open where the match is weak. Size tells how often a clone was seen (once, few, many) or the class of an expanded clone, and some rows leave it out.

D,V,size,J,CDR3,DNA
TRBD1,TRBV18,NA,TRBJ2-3,CASSSTRGRDTQYF,TGTGCCAGCTCATCAACCAGGGGGCGAGATACGCAGTATTTT
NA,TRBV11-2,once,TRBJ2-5,CASSLWAGGRGETQYF,TGTGCCAGCAGCTTATGGGCAGGAGGGAGGGGGGAGACCCAGTACTTC
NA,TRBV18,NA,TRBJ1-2,CASSEGSSYGYTF,TGTGCCAGCTCAGAGGGTAGTAGCTATGGCTACACCTTC
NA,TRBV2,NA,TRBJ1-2,CASSPTGSPRNGYTF,TGTGCCAGCAGTCCCACAGGGTCCCCTAGGAATGGCTACACCTTC
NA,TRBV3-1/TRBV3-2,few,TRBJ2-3,CASSLLVGTDTQYF,TGTGCCAGCAGCCTCCTAGTTGGCACAGATACGCAGTATTTT
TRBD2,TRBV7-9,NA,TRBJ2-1,CASSLSTSGTDNEQFF,TGTGCCAGCAGCCTTTCGACTAGCGGGACAGACAATGAGCAGTTCTTC
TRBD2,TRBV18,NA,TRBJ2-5,CASSRLASKETQYF,TGTGCCAGCTCTCGACTAGCGAGCAAAGAGACCCAGTACTTC
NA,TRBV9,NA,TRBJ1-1,CASSFSSTLGKAFF,TGTGCCAGCAGCTTCTCTTCCACGCTCGGGAAGGCTTTCTTT
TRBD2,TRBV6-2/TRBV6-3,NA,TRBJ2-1,CASSTWGGWSHNEQFF,TGTGCCAGCAGTACATGGGGGGGGTGGTCGCACAATGAGCAGTTCTTC
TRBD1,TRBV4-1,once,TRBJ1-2,CASSDRGYGYTF,TGCGCCAGCAGCGACAGGGGCTATGGCTACACCTTC
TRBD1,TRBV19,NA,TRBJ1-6,CASSGLGQGNNSPLHF,TGTGCCAGTAGTGGCCTCGGACAGGGGAATAATTCACCCCTCCACTTT
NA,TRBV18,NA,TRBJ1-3,CASSPGHLSGNTIYF,TGTGCCAGCTCACCAGGGCACCTGTCTGGAAACACCATATATTTT
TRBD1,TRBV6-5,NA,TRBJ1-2,CASSTAGQGYGYTF,TGTGCCAGCAGCACCGCGGGACAGGGATATGGCTACACCTTC
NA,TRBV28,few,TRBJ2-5,CASSLTGGQETQYF,TGTGCCAGCAGTTTGACCGGGGGCCAAGAGACCCAGTACTTC
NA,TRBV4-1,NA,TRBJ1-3,CASSQDRYDTIYF,TGCGCCAGCAGCCAAGATCGGTACGACACCATATATTTT
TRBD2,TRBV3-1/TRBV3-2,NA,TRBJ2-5,CASSQGGSGRKTQYF,TGTGCCAGCAGCCAAGGAGGTAGCGGGAGAAAGACCCAGTACTTC
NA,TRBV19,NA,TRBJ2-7,CASSRWGLGEQYF,TGTGCCAGTAGTAGATGGGGCCTGGGCGAGCAGTACTTC
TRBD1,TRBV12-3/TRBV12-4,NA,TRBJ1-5,CASRQGADQPQHF,TGTGCCAGCAGACAGGGGGCGGATCAGCCCCAGCATTTT
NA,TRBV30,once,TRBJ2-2,CAWSVRLGTGELFF,TGTGCCTGGAGTGTAAGACTCGGCACCGGGGAGCTGTTTTTT
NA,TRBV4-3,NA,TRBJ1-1,CASSQDSGSGTEAFF,TGCGCCAGCAGCCAAGATAGCGGGTCGGGCACTGAAGCTTTCTTT
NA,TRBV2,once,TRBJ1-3,CASGENTIYF,TGTGCCAGTGGGGAGAACACCATATATTTT
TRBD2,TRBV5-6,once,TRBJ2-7,CASSLRLAGVSEQYF,TGTGCCAGCAGCTTGAGACTAGCGGGAGTTAGCGAGCAGTACTTC